One sample yielded the 18 T cell receptor beta chains listed below, sequenced in a study of Tregs in tolerant kidney transplant recipients. Some clones are missing from TCRdb's copy, which holds only in-frame ones; the method was immunoSEQ multiplex PCR. Across roughly 53,000 clones, the top ten clones capture about 0.83% of the sample. The sequencing used CD4+ T cells from blood, collected before the transplant. These receptor sequences come from a human donor who received a combined kidney and bone marrow transplant.

As to this clone: The DNA ends 3 residues before the CDR3 does, and the rest of the CDR3 is filled in from the germline J gene. The chain is built from TRBV7-7 and TRBJ2-7; 7 bases fit TRBD1. Germline CDR1 and CDR2: SSHAT and FNYEAQ (reference sequence). V lost 5 bases and J lost 5; bases outside the gene matches: 6. The CDR3 length is 13 residues. The CDR3 loop reads CASSPRQGHEQYF. The CDR3 bases that were read are TGTGCCAGCAGCCCCCGACAGGGCCACGAG.

On this clone: The read falls 3 residues short of the CDR3 end, and the missing part is taken from the germline J gene. The gene calls are TRBV7-6 and TRBJ1-1; D is unresolved. V lost 3 bases to trimming and J lost 5 bases, with 13 bases between them. Germline V gene sequence: CDR1 SGHVS, CDR2 FNYEAQ. This CDR3 region has 14 residues. The CDR3 sequence is CASSFTGVGTEAFF. Partial CDR3 DNA: TGTGCCAGCAGCTTTACCGGGGTAGGGACTGAA.

In the case of this clone: The read gets to within 3 residues of the CDR3 end, and the germline J gene fills in the rest. V and J are TRBV7-2 and TRBJ2-3; D remains unclear. V lost 5 bases and J 5 bases, leaving 11 bases between the germline ends. The V gene's germline CDR1 is SGHTA and CDR2 FQGNSA. This CDR3 has 13 residues. This CDR3 is CASSVIPEDTQYF. The covered CDR3 bases are TGTGCCAGCAGCGTCATTCCAGAAGATACG.

Comments on this clone: Sequencing ends 3 residues short of the CDR3 end; the germline J gene provides the rest. V is TRBV7-6 and J is TRBJ2-1, with D maybe TRBD2 (5 bases). This CDR3 is built from 15 residues. Between the trimmed V and J ends, which lost 7 bases and 4 bases, there was a span of 17 bases. CDR1 and CDR2 (germline): SGHVS, FNYEAQ. CDR3 residues: CASTPSGTTYNEQFF. The CDR3 DNA, read in part, is TGTGCCAGCACCCCAAGCGGCACAACATACAATGAG.

Turning to this clone: The read ends 3 residues shy of where the CDR3 ends; the end is completed using the germline J gene. The chain combines TRBV5-1 with TRBJ2-2, with TRBD2 identical over 9 bases. Germline assignment: CDR1 SGHRS and CDR2 YFSETQ. CDR3 length: 15 residues. J gave up 5 bases and V 4 bases, and 6 bases lay outside the gene matches. The CDR3 spells CASSPAGGGTGELFF. The sequenced part of the CDR3 DNA is TGCGCCAGCAGCCCAGCGGGGGGTGGTACCGGGGAG.

The chain's CDR3 is CAIRPHRGDNTEAFF. The CDR3 bases that were read are TGTGCCATCAGACCCCACAGGGGGGATAACACTGAA. V and J are TRBV10-3 and TRBJ1-1, with 8 bases aligning to TRBD1. The read comes to an end 3 residues before the CDR3 does, leaving the germline J gene to fill in the end. V shed 6 bases and J 2 bases; nucleotides not matched to a gene: 8. This CDR3 has 15 amino acids. Germline CDR1 and CDR2: ENHRY and SYGVKD.

Regarding this clone: The read ends 3 residues early relative to the CDR3; the germline J gene fills the gap. The chain employs TRBV6-2 or TRBV6-3 and TRBJ2-3; D perhaps matches TRBD1 (5 bases). CDR3 size: 12 residues. Trimming left V 5 bases short and J 3 bases short, with 6 bases between. Germline V gene data show CDR1 as MNHEY and CDR2 as SVGEGT. CDR3 in amino acids: CASSRQTDTQYF. The part of the CDR3 DNA that was read is TGTGCCAGCAGTCGACAGACAGATACG.

Comment on this clone: Read coverage stops 3 residues before the CDR3 terminus; the germline J gene supplies the remainder. The chain carries TRBV30 and TRBJ2-1; weak D call: TRBD2 (6 bases). Germline-derived CDR1 and CDR2 are GTSNPN and SVGIG (reference sequence). The CDR3 has 14 amino acids. V was shortened by 2 bases and J by 4 bases, with 12 bases between the two germline ends. CDR3 DNA, as far as it was read: TGTGCCTGGAGTCATAGCGGCAAGTACAATGAG. This gives the protein CAWSHSGKYNE. Given in full, the CDR3 is CAWSHSGKYNEQFF.

About this clone itself: The CDR3 goes on 3 residues after the read ends, and that part is filled in from the germline J gene. The chain carries TRBV5-1 and TRBJ1-1; TRBD1 is a possible D gene (6 bases). Germline values: CDR1 SGHRS, CDR2 YFSETQ. The CDR3 runs to 11 residues. The sequenced CDR3 bases are TGCGCCAGCAGTACCGACAGGGAA. It is translated as CASSTDRE. The full CDR3 protein reads CASSTDREAFF.

Points on this clone: The read ends 3 residues shy of where the CDR3 ends; the end is completed using the germline J gene. The chain couples TRBV29-1 to TRBJ1-1; 7 bases match TRBD1. CDR1 and CDR2 from the germline V gene are SQVTM and ANQGSEA. The CDR3 runs 13 residues. Incomplete CDR3 DNA: TGCAGCGTTGAAACGCATACAGGGGTTGCA. It yields the protein CSVETHTGVA. The whole CDR3 sequence reads CSVETHTGVAAFF.

On this clone: The missing CDR3 end, 3 residues past where the read stops, is filled in from the germline J gene. The chain employs TRBV20-1 and TRBJ1-1; D is possibly TRBD1 (5 bases). This CDR3 is 12 amino acids long. The germline V gene encodes CDR1 DFQATT and CDR2 SNEGSKA (reference sequence). Trimming took 5 bases from V and 4 from J, leaving 11 bases between them. CDR3 in amino acids: CSAHQGGTEAFF. The CDR3 DNA, read in part, is TGCAGTGCTCATCAGGGTGGCACTGAA.

As to this clone: The read stops 3 residues short of the end of the CDR3; the missing end is completed from the germline J gene. This chain connects TRBV19 to TRBJ1-5, with 10 bases matching TRBD1. V gave up 7 bases and J gave up 1 base; unmatched junction bases: 10. CDR1 and CDR2 (germline): LNHDA, SQIVND (reference sequence). The CDR3 has 17 amino acids. The sequenced CDR3 bases are TGTGCCAGTACCGGACAGGGGGACCGTCTGAGCAATCAGCCC. Its translation is CASTGQGDRLSNQP. The full-length CDR3 reads as CASTGQGDRLSNQPQHF.

Turning to this clone: Read coverage stops 3 residues before the CDR3 terminus; the germline J gene supplies the remainder. V gene TRBV2 combines with J gene TRBJ2-2; 12 bases map to TRBD2. V shed 3 bases, J shed 6 bases, and the junction held 5 bases outside the gene matches. There are 16 residues in the CDR3. Germline CDR1 and CDR2: SNHLY and FYNNEI. CDR3: CASSESTSGGPGELFF. The covered CDR3 bases are TGTGCCAGCAGTGAGTCGACTAGCGGGGGTCCCGGGGAG.

Regarding this clone: The CDR3 end is not reached by the read, which stops 3 residues before it; the germline J gene fills it in. The chain links TRBV19 to TRBJ1-2, with D tentatively TRBD1 (5 bases). The CDR3 loop spans 14 amino acids. Germline CDR1 reads LNHDA; CDR2 reads SQIVND (reference sequence). The germline V and J ends were trimmed by 8 bases and 4 bases, with 17 bases remaining between them. CDR3 loop: CASWDWTGSYGYTF. The DNA read from the CDR3 is TGTGCCAGTTGGGACTGGACGGGGTCCTATGGC.

Concerning this clone: From the germline J gene comes the end of the CDR3, since the read stops 3 residues before it. V gene TRBV7-2 combines with J gene TRBJ1-5; 8 bases match TRBD1. This CDR3 comprises 15 residues. The germline CDR1 and CDR2 sequences are SGHTA and FQGNSA. The covered CDR3 bases are TGTGCCAGCAGCCCCTGGGTCGGGACAGGTATTCCC. Translated, it gives CASSPWVGTGIP. The whole CDR3 protein reads CASSPWVGTGIPQHF. The whole variable domain, remainder taken from reference TRBV7-2 and TRBJ1-5, is GAGVSQSPSNKVTEKGKDVELRCDPISGHTALYWYRQSLGQGLEFLIYFQGNSAPDKSGLPSDRFSAERTGGSVSTLTIQRTQQEDSAVYLCASSPWVGTGIPQHFGDGTRLSIL.

Concerning this clone itself: The read finishes 3 residues shy of the CDR3 end, and the germline J gene is used to complete it. The rearrangement uses TRBV19 and TRBJ1-1; tentatively, D is TRBD1 (6 bases). Germline values: CDR1 LNHDA, CDR2 SQIVND (reference sequence). CDR3 length equals 14 residues. This chain's CDR3 is CASSIRTESTEAFF. The CDR3 bases that were read are TGTGCCAGTAGTATTCGGACAGAATCCACGGAA.

A remark on this clone: Read sequence stops 3 residues before the CDR3 end, and the germline J gene provides the missing end. The J gene is TRBJ2-3, the V gene TRBV2, with D maybe TRBD2 (6 bases). V was pared by 6 bases and J by 2 bases, with 21 bases between. This CDR3 comprises 17 residues. Germline V lookup: CDR1 SNHLY, CDR2 FYNNEI. This chain's CDR3 is CASRSIRDSGVTDTQYF. Partial CDR3 DNA: TGTGCCAGCAGATCTATCCGGGACTCCGGTGTCACAGATACG.

As for this clone: Read sequence stops 3 residues before the CDR3 end, and the germline J gene provides the missing end. V is TRBV20-1 and J is TRBJ1-2; D gene unclear. The CDR3 covers 15 residues. Trimming took 0 bases from V and 7 from J, leaving 18 bases between them. The germline V gene encodes CDR1 DFQATT and CDR2 SNEGSKA (reference sequence). The CDR3 loop is CSAREGVPTVSGYTF. The sequenced CDR3 bases are TGCAGTGCTAGAGAGGGCGTACCGACGGTTTCTGGC.